This paragraph covers one TCR beta chain sequence. This clone was counted a single time. Its recognized antigen is unknown. Per-nucleotide qualities are absent, and no much larger clonotype sits a single base away. The collaborating institutions used their own protocols to collect whole blood in K2EDTA tubes. For TCRbeta analysis, collaborators shipped samples in one of three forms: frozen whole blood, isolated PBMCs, or DNA extracted from either of those sample types. The immunoSEQ Assay, a bias-controlled multiplex PCR, was used to amplify TCRbeta CDR3 regions from genomic DNA. The paper's processing steps were these. The number of nucleated cells in each sample was estimated by amplification of reference gene primers within the assay. To quantify the absolute abundance of each unique TCRbeta CDR3 rearrangement, sequence reads were collapsed and filtered. For each sample, productive Simpson clonality was calculated as the square root of Simpson's diversity index across productive rearrangements. The table comes from immuneACCESS by way of TCRdb, which keeps in-frame sequences with V and J called. Part of the clones is missing from these tables; in studies checked, under half for an unresolved V gene and the rest for unknown reasons. Clone size and the V and J calls come from that table; the DNA yielded D and trimming. The sample records about 78,000 clones, 80% to 95% of which are singletons. 0.65% to 0.95% of the sample lies in the top ten.

CDR1 and CDR2 are drawn from the germline V gene (reference sequence): LNHDA, SQIVND. V is reduced by 5 bases and J by 5 bases, leaving a spacing of 21 bases between them. The CDR3 contains 17 residues, cysteine and phenylalanine counted. Only the CDR3 portion is preserved as DNA: 51 bases, with reading frame beginning at the first base. This sample is drawn from a study of blood T cell repertoires in COVID-19 (dated by TCRdb to about 2020). Looking at the study overall: Samples from collaborators originated in the United States, Italy and Spain and spanned both the acute and convalescent phases of COVID-19. Sample metadata almost always included a de-identified subject ID, COVID-19 status, age in years and sex. The repertoires were made available in a free public database intended to serve as a resource for research on the immune response to SARS-CoV-2. The prospective study material was composed of cDNA or gDNA derived from T cells, B-cell-depleted T cells, or PBMCs. Where available, HLA class I and class II types were obtained from metadata supplied by the sample provider rather than from assay-based typing. Deeply sampled blood TCRbeta repertoires from subjects exposed to, actively infected with, or recovered from COVID-19 were included in the dataset. The samples were drawn from two sources: the first 160 participants of the ongoing ImmuneRACE study, and approximately 1,300 subjects contributed by 6 global collaborators. The paper as a whole reports these results and caveats: The amount of clinical and demographic metadata varied by source and participant and was provided uncurated.

The receptor was derived from a woman aged 80 or over with acute or convalescent COVID-19. The sample taken for sequencing was peripheral blood. The chain was built from TRBV19 and TRBJ1-4, with no confident D gene call. The CDR3 has the sequence CASSWEWERRRNEKLFF. The DNA sequence is given as TGTGCCAGTAGTTGGGAATGGGAGCGGCGGAGGAATGAAAAACTGTTTTTT.